The source of this TCR beta chain is a study of T cell responses to AZD1222 COVID-19 vaccine. Findings and limits, study-wide: A mostly white British donor set with more females was recruited, and clonal diversity was possibly underestimated. Among vaccine-associated CD4 TCRs, coverage spanned spike, with dominance at 160-218 and 743-854. Spike-specific TCR breadth and depth rose after two AZD1222 doses.

About this clone: Antigen: not known.

The V and J ends lost 0 bases and 6 bases respectively, with 12 bases between them. The CDR3 totals 15 residues. The germline V gene has CDR1 LGHNA and CDR2 YSLEER. Some clones are missing from TCRdb's copy, which holds only in-frame ones; the method was immunoSEQ multiplex PCR. This repertoire shows 80,000 to 100,000 clones, approximately 85% found once; its top ten account for approximately 3.6%. This chain joins TRBV4-3 and TRBJ2-1, with D uncertain. The material was peripheral blood, obtained 28 days after the second AZD1222 dose. This receptor was taken from an adult who received the AZD1222 COVID-19 vaccine. The CDR3, as DNA: TGCGCCAGCAGCCAAGATAGTGGTAGCTTCAATGAGCAGTTCTTC. Its protein product is CASSQDSGSFNEQFF.